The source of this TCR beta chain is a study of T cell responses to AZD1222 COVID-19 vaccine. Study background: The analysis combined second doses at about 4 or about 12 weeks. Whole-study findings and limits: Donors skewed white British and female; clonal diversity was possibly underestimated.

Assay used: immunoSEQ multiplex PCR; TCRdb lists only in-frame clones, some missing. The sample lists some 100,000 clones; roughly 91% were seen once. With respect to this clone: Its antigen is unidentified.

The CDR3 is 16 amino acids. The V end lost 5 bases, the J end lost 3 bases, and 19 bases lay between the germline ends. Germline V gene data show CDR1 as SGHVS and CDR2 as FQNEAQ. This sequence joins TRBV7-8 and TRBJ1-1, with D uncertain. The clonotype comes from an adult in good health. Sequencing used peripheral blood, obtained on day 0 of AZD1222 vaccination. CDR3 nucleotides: TGTGCCAGCAGCCCAGGACTTACTCCAAGAGACACTGAAGCTTTCTTT. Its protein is CASSPGLTPRDTEAFF.